One and the same sample provided the 18 T cell receptor beta chains below, sequenced in a study of shared clonotypes between healthy human individuals. This table comes from immunoSEQ multiplex PCR, and its TCRdb copy is limited to in-frame clones, with some not included. The sample consists of approximately 2.5 million clones, 85% to 95% of them appearing once. Sample: naive CD4+ T cells sorted from blood. Subset of the sample: CD45RA+ positively selected. These receptors were taken from a man between 18 and 29 years old in good health.

The chain joins TRBV11-2 to TRBJ2-3, with D possibly TRBD2 on 5 matching bases. Deletions cut 3 bases from V and 0 bases from J, with 10 bases between. In germline, CDR1 is SGHAT, CDR2 FQNNGV. CDR3 length: 15 amino acids. CDR3 sequence reads: CASSFEGPSTDTQYF. In DNA form, the CDR3 reads TGTGCCAGCAGCTTCGAGGGCCCTAGCACAGATACGCAGTATTTT.

This chain's CDR3 is CAWTSPRTNNSPLHF. CDR3 DNA sequence: TGTGCCTGGACCTCCCCCCGAACTAATAATTCACCCCTCCACTTT. The chain couples TRBV30 to TRBJ1-6; no firm D call. The germline V gene has CDR1 GTSNPN and CDR2 SVGIG (reference sequence). The CDR3 has 15 amino acids. V was shortened by 4 bases and J by 5 bases, with 15 bases between the two germline ends.

As concerns this clone: Other DNA sequences in the sample encode the same CDR3. The rearrangement joins TRBV7-2 to TRBJ2-7, with 7 bases fitting TRBD1. Germline lookup yields CDR1 SGHTA and CDR2 FQGNSA. The CDR3 runs 13 residues. With V trimmed by 5 bases and J by 0 bases, 1 base remained unmatched. The CDR3 loop reads CASSRDSSYEQYF. CDR3 nucleotides: TGTGCCAGCAGCAGGGACAGCTCCTACGAGCAGTACTTC. The whole variable domain, remainder taken from reference TRBV7-2 and TRBJ2-7, is GAGVSQSPSNKVTEKGKDVELRCDPISGHTALYWYRQSLGQGLEFLIYFQGNSAPDKSGLPSDRFSAERTGGSVSTLTIQRTQQEDSAVYLCASSRDSSYEQYFGPGTRLTVT.

The chain carries TRBV5-1 and TRBJ1-1, with 9 bases that match TRBD1. Unmatched junction bases numbered 5, after V lost 0 bases and J lost 2 bases. Germline CDR1 reads SGHRS; CDR2 reads YFSETQ. This CDR3 contains 16 residues. Written as DNA, the CDR3 is TGCGCCAGCAGCTTGGCCCCGACAGGGGGAAACACTGAAGCTTTCTTT. Its translation is CASSLAPTGGNTEAFF.

This rearrangement joins TRBV29-1 to TRBJ1-2, with D maybe TRBD1 (5 bases). The germline V and J ends were trimmed by 3 bases and 1 base, with 24 bases remaining between them. CDR1 and CDR2 (germline): SQVTM, ANQGSEA. This CDR3 has 18 amino acids. CDR3 sequence: CSVDPKGQGSSFNYGYTF. As DNA, the CDR3 is TGCAGCGTTGACCCCAAAGGGCAGGGATCGAGCTTTAACTATGGCTACACCTTC.

The rearrangement uses TRBV11-3 and TRBJ2-5; weak D call: TRBD2 (6 bases). The CDR3 runs to 14 residues. Germline lookup yields CDR1 SGHNT and CDR2 YENEEA. V gave up 5 bases and J gave up 1 base, with 11 bases separating them. CDR3 residues: CASSGGASQETQYF. The CDR3, as DNA: TGTGCCAGCAGCGGCGGGGCTAGCCAAGAGACCCAGTACTTC.

The rearrangement links TRBV6-4 to TRBJ1-2; TRBD1 agrees at 9 bases. This CDR3 is built from 15 residues. The germline V gene encodes CDR1 MRHNA and CDR2 SNTAGT. The junction had 8 bases not matched to a gene; V was cut back by 5 bases and J by 4 bases. CDR3 nucleotide sequence: TGTGCCAGCAGTCCGACTGGGACAGGGAGCTATGGCTACACCTTC. It codes for CASSPTGTGSYGYTF.

V usage is TRBV6-5 and J usage is TRBJ2-5, with D perhaps TRBD1 (7 bases). V was trimmed by 6 bases and J by 4 bases, leaving 18 bases between them. The germline CDR1 and CDR2 sequences are MNHEY and SVGAGI. The CDR3 has 15 amino acids. In DNA form, the CDR3 reads TGTGCCAGCAGACGGGACAGTGGGAGGTCAGAGACCCAGTACTTC. It codes for CASRRDSGRSETQYF.

This clone was seen once. The chain has TRBV6-5 and TRBJ2-3, with 7 bases lining up with TRBD1. The germline gives CDR1 MNHEY, CDR2 SVGAGI. V trimming: 10 bases; J trimming: 2 bases; junction bases outside the gene matches: 9. This CDR3 has 14 residues. The CDR3 DNA is TGTGCCACTTCGACAGGGCCCAACACAGATACGCAGTATTTT. Protein sequence: CATSTGPNTDTQYF.

This chain joins TRBV25-1 and TRBJ1-1, with D unresolved. CDR1 MGHDK and CDR2 SYGVNS come from the germline V gene. V lost 2 bases and J 5 bases, leaving 15 bases between the germline ends. This CDR3 is built from 15 residues. The CDR3 region is CASSEGFARGTEAFF. The CDR3 DNA follows: TGTGCCAGCAGTGAAGGTTTTGCTCGAGGGACTGAAGCTTTCTTT.

The chain is built from TRBV11-1 and TRBJ1-2, with 7 bases aligning to TRBD1. Germline CDR1 is SGHAT and CDR2 is FQDESV (reference sequence). CDR3 size: 13 residues. V lost 5 bases to trimming and J lost 4 bases; unmatched junction nucleotides: 4. CDR3 coding DNA: TGTGCCAGCAGCCCCGACAGGGTCTATGGCTACACCTTC. As protein: CASSPDRVYGYTF.

The rearrangement uses TRBV4-3 and TRBJ2-3, with 8 positions matching TRBD1. The CDR3 runs to 16 residues. Germline lookup yields CDR1 LGHNA and CDR2 YSLEER. V was clipped by 4 bases and J by 2 bases; unmatched bases: 8. This CDR3 is CASSPVPGGTTDTQYF. The CDR3 DNA reads TGCGCCAGCAGCCCTGTGCCAGGGGGCACCACAGATACGCAGTATTTT.

This clone has just one count. Here the CDR3 reads CASSEVGQTYEQYF. The CDR3 coding sequence is TGTGCCAGCAGTGAAGTGGGACAGACTTACGAGCAGTACTTC. The chain recombines TRBV6-1 with TRBJ2-7, with TRBD1 identical over 7 bases. Unmatched junction bases numbered 4, after V lost 1 base and J lost 4 bases. Germline assignment: CDR1 MNHNS and CDR2 SASEGT. The CDR3 is 14 amino acids.

V usage is TRBV10-3 and J usage is TRBJ1-2; D possibly corresponds to TRBD1 (5 bases). Trimming took 5 bases from V and 7 from J, leaving 17 bases between them. CDR1 is ENHRY and CDR2 is SYGVKD in the germline V gene. This CDR3 spans 14 amino acids. Written as DNA, the CDR3 is TGTGCCATCAGTAAGGGGCCCCAGAAAGTTGGCTACACCTTC. Protein sequence: CAISKGPQKVGYTF.

The chain joins TRBV7-8 to TRBJ1-4, with TRBD1 as a possible D gene (5 bases). The CDR3 extends over 14 amino acids. Germline V gives CDR1 SGHVS, CDR2 FQNEAQ. The V and J ends lost 2 bases and 7 bases respectively, with 11 bases between them. In nucleotides, the CDR3 is TGTGCCAGCAGCTTAATTACAGGCGTTGAAAAACTGTTTTTT. This encodes CASSLITGVEKLFF.

This sequence joins TRBV5-1 and TRBJ2-3; possible D gene TRBD1, 5 bases. This CDR3 is built from 12 residues. The germline gives CDR1 SGHRS, CDR2 YFSETQ. V dropped 6 bases and J dropped 2 bases, with 7 bases sitting between them. The CDR3 region is CASIRDTDTQYF. CDR3 DNA sequence: TGCGCCAGCATCAGGGACACAGATACGCAGTATTTT.

This chain joins TRBV5-1 and TRBJ2-1; no firm D call. CDR3 length: 16 amino acids. With 0 bases removed from V and 1 base from J, the gap between germline ends came to 11 bases. The germline V gene has CDR1 SGHRS and CDR2 YFSETQ. CDR3 sequence reads: CASSLVGLGSYNEQFF. In DNA, the CDR3 is TGCGCCAGCAGCTTGGTTGGCCTAGGTTCCTACAATGAGCAGTTCTTC.

This chain connects TRBV7-6 to TRBJ1-3; a possible D gene is TRBD1 (5 bases). Trimming pared 1 base from V and 9 bases from J, leaving 13 bases between. The CDR3 has 14 residues. Germline loops: CDR1 SGHVS, CDR2 FNYEAQ. CDR3 region: CASSLGRAVGTIYF. Written as DNA, the CDR3 is TGTGCCAGCAGCTTAGGCAGGGCGGTGGGCACCATATATTTT.